Listed below are T cell receptor beta chains from one sample, sequenced in a study of shared clonotypes between healthy human individuals. Clones were sequenced by immunoSEQ multiplex PCR, and TCRdb holds only the in-frame ones, with some missing. The repertoire includes some 1,600,000 clones, under 99% of them detected once, and less than 0.55% sits in the top ten. The sequenced sample was naive CD4+ T cells sorted from blood. These receptors all come from a young man in good health. CDR3s include the opening cysteine and the closing phenylalanine or tryptophan. The D gene is left open where the match is weak. The size of a clone is reported for some rows only, either as once, few or many, or as a class for expanded clones.

d_call j_call clone_size v_call cdr3_nt cdr3_aa
NA TRBJ2-1 once TRBV5-1 TGCGCCAGCAACCCTCATAAAACGCCTTGGGACAATGAGCAGTTCTTC CASNPHKTPWDNEQFF
NA TRBJ2-2 NA TRBV28 TGTGCCAGCAGGGTGAACACCGGGGAGCTGTTTTTT CASRVNTGELFF
NA TRBJ2-3 NA TRBV11-2 TGTGCCAGCAGCTTGAGCGGGACAGGCACAGATACGCAGTATTTT CASSLSGTGTDTQYF
NA TRBJ1-5 NA TRBV5-6 TGTGCCAGCAGCTTGGGTCCGGGGCTCAATCAGCCCCAGCATTTT CASSLGPGLNQPQHF
NA TRBJ2-1 NA TRBV20-1 TGCAGTGCTTACTCCGGGGTTGAGCAGTTCTTC CSAYSGVEQFF
NA TRBJ2-6 NA TRBV11-2 TGTGCCAGCAGCAAACCGCGGGACTCTGGGGCCAACGTCCTGACTTTC CASSKPRDSGANVLTF
NA TRBJ1-3 NA TRBV6-5 TGTGCCAGCAGTTACTCGGGACCGACCTCTGGAAACACCATATATTTT CASSYSGPTSGNTIYF
NA TRBJ1-3 NA TRBV5-4 TGTGCCAGCAGCGCGTCCGGCAAAGGACAGACCTCTGGAAACACCATATATTTT CASSASGKGQTSGNTIYF
NA TRBJ1-2 NA TRBV28 TGTGCCAGCAGGGACCTCGGGGGCTACACCTTC CASRDLGGYTF
TRBD2 TRBJ2-6 NA TRBV4-1 TGCGCCAGCAGCCACCCCGACGGGGGGTCCAACGTCCTGACTTTC CASSHPDGGSNVLTF
NA TRBJ1-1 NA TRBV28 TGTGCCAGCAGTTTTAGGGGGAACACTGAAGCTTTCTTT CASSFRGNTEAFF
TRBD1 TRBJ2-7 NA TRBV19 TGTGCCAGTAGCCCGACAGGGGCATCCTACGAGCAGTACTTC CASSPTGASYEQYF
NA TRBJ2-3 NA TRBV5-1 TGCGCCAGCAGTCTTTACCGCGGGAGCACAGATACGCAGTATTTT CASSLYRGSTDTQYF
NA TRBJ2-1 NA TRBV27 TGTGCCAGCAGTCCGCCCCGAACTAGCAACCTTAACAATGAGCAGTTCTTC CASSPPRTSNLNNEQFF
TRBD2 TRBJ2-2 NA TRBV9 TGTGCCAGCAGCGTAGTTAGCGGGAGAGTTAACACCGGGGAGCTGTTTTTT CASSVVSGRVNTGELFF
TRBD1 TRBJ2-1 NA TRBV7-9 TGTGCCAGCAGCTTAACAGCCCTGCAGCCCGGGACAGGAGACCAGTTCTTC CASSLTALQPGTGDQFF
NA TRBJ2-5 NA TRBV5-1 TGCGCCAGCAGCTTGGTGCTAATGAGGTACCAAGAGACCCAGTACTTC CASSLVLMRYQETQYF
NA TRBJ1-4 NA TRBV7-9 TGTGCCAGCAGCGTACAGGGCCTTGCAACTAATGAAAAACTGTTTTTT CASSVQGLATNEKLFF
TRBD1 TRBJ2-2 NA TRBV7-9 TGTGCCAGCAGCTTACAACCCGGGACAGGGTACACCGGGGAGCTGTTTTTT CASSLQPGTGYTGELFF
TRBD1 TRBJ1-5 NA TRBV7-8 TGTGCCAGCAGCACCCGGACAGGTCGGAATCAGCCCCAGCATTTT CASSTRTGRNQPQHF
NA TRBJ2-3 NA TRBV11-2 TGTGCCAGCAGCCCAGACTTGGGGACAGATACGCAGTATTTT CASSPDLGTDTQYF
TRBD1 TRBJ2-7 NA TRBV7-9 TGTGCCAGCAGCTTAGGGATGGGACAGACCCCGGGCGGCCAGTACTTC CASSLGMGQTPGGQYF
NA TRBJ1-1 NA TRBV5-6 TGTGCCAGCAGCTTTAGTGGAAGGGCGCGGATGAACACTGAAGCTTTCTTT CASSFSGRARMNTEAFF
NA TRBJ2-2 NA TRBV7-2 TGTGCCAGCAGCTTCAGCCCCGCGAACACCGGGGAGCTGTTTTTT CASSFSPANTGELFF
TRBD2 TRBJ2-1 NA TRBV5-4 TGTGCCAGCAGTCCGAGGGGTGCTAGCGGGAGGACCTACAATGAGCAGTTCTTC CASSPRGASGRTYNEQFF
TRBD2 TRBJ2-1 NA TRBV25-1 TGTGCCAGCACCCGGACTAGCGGGAGGGGGTTCAATGAGCAGTTCTTC CASTRTSGRGFNEQFF